This record concerns one T cell receptor (beta chain) sequence. In germline, CDR1 is SGHRS, CDR2 YFSETQ. V shed 6 bases, J shed 5 bases, and the junction held 13 bases outside the gene matches. This CDR3 contains 16 residues. This sample was taken from a study of blood T cell repertoires in COVID-19. As originally analysed: Quantification of nucleated cells was approximated via reference gene primer amplification. Some clones are missing from TCRdb's copy, which holds only in-frame ones; the method was immunoSEQ multiplex PCR. D and trimming were read from the DNA, whereas the V and J calls and clone size are those reported in that table. The table shows about 50,000 clones, with more than 90% occurring only once.

The sequencing input was peripheral blood. The rearrangement uses TRBV5-1 and TRBJ2-5; 10 nucleotides align to TRBD2. The clonotype originates from a human donor in a cohort sampled during active COVID-19. This CDR3 reads CASTKSPGLAFETQYF. Here the CDR3 DNA reads TGCGCCAGCACCAAATCCCCGGGACTAGCGTTTGAGACCCAGTACTTC.